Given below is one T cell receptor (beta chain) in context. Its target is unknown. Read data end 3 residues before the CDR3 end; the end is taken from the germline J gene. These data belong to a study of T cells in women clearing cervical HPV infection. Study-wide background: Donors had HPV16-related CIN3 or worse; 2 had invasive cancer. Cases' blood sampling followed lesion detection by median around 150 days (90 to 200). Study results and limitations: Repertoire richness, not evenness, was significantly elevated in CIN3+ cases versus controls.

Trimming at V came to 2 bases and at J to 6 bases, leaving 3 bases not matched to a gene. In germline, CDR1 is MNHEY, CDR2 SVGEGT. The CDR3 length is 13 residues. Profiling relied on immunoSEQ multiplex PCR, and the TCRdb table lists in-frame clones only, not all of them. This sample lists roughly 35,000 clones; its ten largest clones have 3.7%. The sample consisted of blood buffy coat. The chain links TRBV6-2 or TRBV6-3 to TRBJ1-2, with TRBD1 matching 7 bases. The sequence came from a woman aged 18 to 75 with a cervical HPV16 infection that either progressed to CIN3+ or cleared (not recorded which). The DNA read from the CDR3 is TGTGCCAGCAGTTACCTCGGGACAGATGGC. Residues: CASSYLGTDG. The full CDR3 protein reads CASSYLGTDGYTF.